These T cell receptor beta chains were read from a single sample in a study of T cell responses to AZD1222 COVID-19 vaccine. Assay: immunoSEQ multiplex PCR; the TCRdb copy retains only in-frame clones and omits some. This sample carries 65,000 to 70,000 clones, roughly four fifths of them seen once, and the ten largest clones take around 5.4%. Here the sequenced sample was peripheral blood, taken on day 0 of AZD1222 vaccination. The receptors were gathered from an adult in good health. Each CDR3 is given without its conserved first and last residue. Clone size appears in some rows only: once, few, many, or a class for an expanded clone.

>TRBV4-1|NA|TRBJ1-1
ASSQDGRGDTEAF
>TRBV2|NA|TRBJ2-2
ASTGKTETELF
>TRBV7-9|few|TRBJ2-5
ASSSEGETQY
>TRBV5-6|NA|TRBJ1-2
ASSLEKQGGYGYT
>TRBV19|few|TRBJ2-7
ASSISPWAYEQY
>TRBV3-1/TRBV3-2|NA|TRBJ2-1
ASSQDPGTYNEQF
>TRBV9|NA|TRBJ2-7
ASNTGGSNLGEQY
>TRBV2|NA|TRBJ1-4
ASRTDNTNEKLF
>TRBV15|NA|TRBJ2-1
ATSWTSGDYNEQF
>TRBV5-1|NA|TRBJ2-5
ASSLPTSGGRRGETQY
>TRBV5-4|few|TRBJ1-2
ASSLWSGSGYT
>TRBV7-9|NA|TRBJ1-2
ASSPTGGMSGYT
>TRBV6-5|once|TRBJ2-3
ASYRGGDTQY
>TRBV5-4|NA|TRBJ2-2
ASSETTMNTGELF
>TRBV13|NA|TRBJ1-1
ASSTGGGDTEAF
>TRBV11-3|few|TRBJ2-7
ASNLGQAYEQY
>TRBV4-2|NA|TRBJ1-1
ASSHLPGQGVMNTEAF
>TRBV15|NA|TRBJ1-2
ATSRDRNYGYT
>TRBV4-2|NA|TRBJ1-6
ASSQGQGDSPLH
>TRBV2|NA|TRBJ1-1
ASSELENTEAF
>TRBV2|few|TRBJ1-5
ASVRRSTGVQPQH
>TRBV5-1|NA|TRBJ1-1
ASSLRTEGYLNTEAF